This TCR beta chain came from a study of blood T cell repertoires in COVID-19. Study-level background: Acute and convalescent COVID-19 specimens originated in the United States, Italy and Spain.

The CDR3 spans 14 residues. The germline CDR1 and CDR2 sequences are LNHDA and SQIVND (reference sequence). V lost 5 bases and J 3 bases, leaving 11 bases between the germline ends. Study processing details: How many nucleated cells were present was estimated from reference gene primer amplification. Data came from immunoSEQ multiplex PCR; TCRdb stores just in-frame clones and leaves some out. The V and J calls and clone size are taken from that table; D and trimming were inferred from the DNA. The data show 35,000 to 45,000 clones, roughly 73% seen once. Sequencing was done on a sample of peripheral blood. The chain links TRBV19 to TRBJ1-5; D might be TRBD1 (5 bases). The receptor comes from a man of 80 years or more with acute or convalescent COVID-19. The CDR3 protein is CASSGGNSNQPQHF. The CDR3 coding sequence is TGTGCCAGTAGTGGGGGGAACTCCAATCAGCCCCAGCATTTT. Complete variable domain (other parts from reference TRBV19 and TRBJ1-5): DGGITQSPKYLFRKEGQNVTLSCEQNLNHDAMYWYRQDPGQGLRLIYYSQIVNDFQKGDIAEGYSVSREKKESFPLTVTSAQKNPTAFYLCASSGGNSNQPQHFGDGTRLSIL.